Listed here is a single T cell receptor (beta chain). Its specificity is unknown. Clones were read by immunoSEQ multiplex PCR, and TCRdb kept only the in-frame ones, dropping some. The sample yields approximately 23,000 clones, roughly 89% seen once. The data stem from a study of monozygotic twins with cystic fibrosis. Study results and caveats: Median Simpson clonality of approximately 0.0088 suggested naive T cells predominated. Monozygotic CF twin pairs shared significantly more nucleotide-identical clonotypes than unrelated CF individuals did. Co-twins had the most similar V usage for 13 of 16 pairs, J for 8.

V shed 8 bases, J shed 2 bases, and the junction held 6 bases outside the gene matches. The germline gives CDR1 SGHVS, CDR2 FNYEAQ. The CDR3 runs 14 residues. This TCR was recovered from a woman aged 25-40 years with cystic fibrosis. The chain carries TRBV7-6 and TRBJ2-3; 8 bases align to TRBD1. Source material: blood. The CDR3 nucleotides read TGTGCCAGCCGAGACAGGGGACTCACAGATACGCAGTATTTT. Protein product: CASRDRGLTDTQYF. The full variable domain, completed using reference TRBV7-6 and TRBJ2-3, is GAGVSQSPRYKVTKRGQDVALRCDPISGHVSLYWYRQALGQGPEFLTYFNYEAQQDKSGLPNDRFSAERPEGSISTLTIQRTEQRDSAMYRCASRDRGLTDTQYFGPGTRLTVL.